The clone carrying this T cell receptor (beta chain) has more than one count but fewer than ten. What it recognizes is unknown. The data belong to a study of a mutant IDH1 vaccine in newly diagnosed glioma. Overall study context: Treated patients comprised 62.5% males and around 38% females, mean age roughly 43 years. Points from the study as a whole: The vaccine induced immune responses, and these occurred in roughly 95% of patients.

TCRdb's copy holds only in-frame clones and misses some; the assay was immunoSEQ multiplex PCR. Of 60,000 to 85,000 clones in the sample, around 74% are singletons; the top ten hold 7.5% to 9%. Per germline, CDR1 GTSNPN and CDR2 SVGIG (reference sequence). With V trimmed by 4 bases and J by 5 bases, 16 bases remained unmatched. CDR3 length: 18 amino acids. As for time point: baseline, week 1 (first vaccination visit). Treatment: pre-vaccination baseline after standard-of-care therapy. The sequences come from PBMCs, collected from a glioma patient treated with radiotherapy, temozolomide or both. This TCR derives from a man between 45 and 60 years old with glioma. The gene calls are TRBV30 and TRBJ2-1, with 11 bases lining up with TRBD1. The CDR3, as DNA: TGTGCCTGGAATACGGGACAGGGGGTAAATTTAGAGGACAATGAGCAGTTCTTC. It is translated as CAWNTGQGVNLEDNEQFF.